This T cell receptor beta chain appears in the sequencing data of a study of radiation and T cells in renal cell carcinoma. Whole-study context: Nephrectomy followed 15 Gy stereotactic body radiation by 4 weeks.

From germline, CDR1 is SGHRS and CDR2 YFSETQ. V was clipped by 0 bases and J by 3 bases; unmatched bases: 3. The CDR3 length is 16 residues. Whole-study results and caveats: From baseline, blood top tumor clonotypes peaked at 2 weeks post-radiation.

Regarding this clone: Its cognate antigen is unknown.

The time point here: blood 2 weeks post-SBRT. Indicated treatment: 15 Gy SBRT to primary tumor, nephrectomy 4 weeks later. Radiation-treated patients gave blood at baseline, week 2 and week 4. This renal cell carcinoma was of the clear cell type. Only in-frame clones appear in the TCRdb table, and some are missing; sequencing was by immunoSEQ multiplex PCR. The sample lists roughly 130,000 clones; about 88% were seen once. Material: blood, obtained from a patient whose treatment included radiotherapy and nephrectomy. The origin of this receptor is a woman aged 70-85 years with renal cell carcinoma. The rearrangement links TRBV5-1 to TRBJ2-5; 12 nucleotides align to TRBD2. The CDR3 reads CASSLALAGGKETQYF. The CDR3 DNA is TGCGCCAGCAGCTTGGCGCTAGCGGGGGGGAAAGAGACCCAGTACTTC.